Described below is a single T cell receptor beta chain sequence and its context. These data come from a study of blood T cell repertoires in COVID-19. Study context: The United States, Italy and Spain supplied acute and convalescent COVID-19 samples.

In terms of age and location, participants ranged from about 18 to 100 years and lived in under 30 US areas. Categorization into cohorts depended on clinical history that participants reported. This CDR3 has 14 residues. Germline V gene data show CDR1 as MNHEY and CDR2 as SMNVEV (reference sequence). V lost 0 bases, J lost 6 bases, and 2 bases stayed unmatched. The repertoire was sequenced with immunoSEQ multiplex PCR; TCRdb's copy has only in-frame clones and lacks some. The data show 250,000 or so clones, over 80% seen once. Sequencing used PBMCs or T cells enriched from blood (not recorded which). The TCR sequence derives from a woman aged 25 to 39 with acute COVID-19. The V call is TRBV27, the J call TRBJ2-1; 7 bases fit TRBD1. The CDR3 DNA sequence: TGTGCCAGCAGTTTATCGACAGGGTCCAATGAGCAGTTCTTC. It translates to CASSLSTGSNEQFF.